The 22 T cell receptor beta chains given below trace back to one sample, sequenced in a study of blood T cell repertoires in COVID-19. The repertoire was sequenced with immunoSEQ multiplex PCR; TCRdb's copy has only in-frame clones and lacks some. This table holds 60,000 to 70,000 clones, approximately 86% found once. The sample taken for sequencing was peripheral blood. The receptors derive from a man aged 35 to 55 with COVID-19, enrolled during active disease.

This rearrangement joins TRBV6-8 to TRBJ2-3; TRBD2 might be the D (5 bases). Trimming pared 7 bases from V and 2 bases from J, leaving 16 bases between. From germline, CDR1 is MNHGY and CDR2 SAAAGT. This CDR3 is 15 amino acids long. CDR3 coding DNA: TGTGCCAGCACTCCGAGGGCCCGATACACAGATACGCAGTATTTT. It is translated as CASTPRARYTDTQYF.

The CDR3 reads CSAGDAGELFF. The CDR3 nucleotides are TGCAGTGCCGGGGATGCCGGGGAGCTGTTTTTT. The chain employs TRBV20-1 and TRBJ2-2, with TRBD2 as a possible D gene (5 bases). The germline gives CDR1 DFQATT, CDR2 SNEGSKA (reference sequence). Trimming removed 6 bases at V and 6 bases at J, with 8 bases between. This CDR3 comprises 11 residues.

This chain links TRBV10-3 with TRBJ1-5, with a possible D match to TRBD1 (5 bases). The V end was cut by 9 bases, the J end by 3 bases, with 12 bases between. Germline loops: CDR1 ENHRY, CDR2 SYGVKD. This CDR3 contains 13 residues. The CDR3 bases are TGTGCCATTTCCGGGGGTAACAATCAGCCCCAGCATTTT. Its translation is CAISGGNNQPQHF.

This chain joins TRBV9 and TRBJ2-7, with D perhaps TRBD2 (6 bases). Germline-derived CDR1 and CDR2 are SGDLS and YYNGEE. This CDR3 has 13 amino acids. Trimming shortened V by 0 bases and J by 6 bases, and 10 bases separated the two germline ends. Written as DNA, the CDR3 is TGTGCCAGCAGCGTAGGGGGGAGGCGCGAGCAGTACTTC. Encoded protein: CASSVGGRREQYF.

The CDR3 DNA sequence: TGTGCCAGTAGTATAGGCACGAGCTCTGGAAACACCATATATTTT. Its translation: CASSIGTSSGNTIYF. The chain links TRBV19 to TRBJ1-3; the D is unclear. V lost 1 base and J 0 bases, leaving 7 bases between the germline ends. This CDR3 is 15 amino acids long. Germline lookup yields CDR1 LNHDA and CDR2 SQIVND (reference sequence).

This sequence joins TRBV28 and TRBJ2-7; a possible D gene is TRBD2 (6 bases). The CDR3 has 12 amino acids. Per germline, CDR1 MDHEN and CDR2 SYDVKM. Trimming took 7 bases from V and 4 from J, leaving 11 bases between them. The DNA of the CDR3 is TGTGCCAGCAATAGGAGGGGATACGAGCAGTACTTC. Amino acid sequence: CASNRRGYEQYF.

The chain uses TRBV5-1 and TRBJ1-1, with a tentative D call TRBD1 (5 bases). V was cut by 4 bases and J by 11 bases, with 15 bases left in between. Germline V gene data show CDR1 as SGHRS and CDR2 as YFSETQ. The CDR3 has 12 amino acids. The CDR3 DNA is TGCGCCAGCAGCCCGACGGGGGTAGCGGCTTTCTTT. This translates into CASSPTGVAAFF.

The chain joins TRBV5-5 to TRBJ2-7; D not resolved. The length of the CDR3 is 12 residues. In germline, CDR1 is SGHKS, CDR2 YYEKEE (reference sequence). V was pared by 4 bases and J by 3 bases, with 8 bases between. The CDR3 here is CASSADHYEQYF. The DNA for the CDR3 is TGTGCCAGCAGCGCAGATCACTACGAGCAGTACTTC. Full variable domain (outside the CDR3, taken from reference TRBV5-5 and TRBJ2-7): DAGVTQSPTHLIKTRGQQVTLRCSPISGHKSVSWYQQVLGQGPQFIFQYYEKEERGRGNFPDRFSARQFPNYSSELNVNALLLGDSALYLCASSADHYEQYFGPGTRLTVT.

The genes are TRBV11-2 and TRBJ2-2, with D tentatively TRBD1 (5 bases). This CDR3 comprises 14 residues. Germline V gives CDR1 SGHAT, CDR2 FQNNGV. V gave up 8 bases and J gave up 5 bases, with 15 bases separating them. CDR3 coding DNA: TGTGCCAGCCTCCGACAGTCCGGGACCGGGGAGCTGTTTTTT. It codes for CASLRQSGTGELFF.

The rearrangement uses TRBV18 and TRBJ2-1, with D unresolved. The CDR3 totals 14 residues. Deletions cut 4 bases from V and 5 bases from J, with 12 bases between. The germline gives CDR1 KGHSH, CDR2 LQKENI. CDR3: CASSLNSKDNEQFF. CDR3 nucleotides: TGTGCCAGCTCACTAAATAGCAAGGACAATGAGCAGTTCTTC.

The chain links TRBV7-9 to TRBJ2-1, with 7 nucleotides matching TRBD2. The J segment lost 5 bases and the V segment lost 1 base, leaving 11 bases of the junction unmatched. The CDR3 covers 17 residues. Germline CDR1 and CDR2: SEHNR and FQNEAQ (reference sequence). The CDR3 is CASSLGGLERGNNEQFF. The CDR3 DNA reads as TGTGCCAGCAGCTTAGGTGGTTTAGAGCGGGGCAACAATGAGCAGTTCTTC.

This chain joins TRBV2 and TRBJ2-3; 9 positions agree with TRBD1. CDR1 and CDR2 from the germline V gene are SNHLY and FYNNEI. There are 15 residues in the CDR3. Losses at the gene ends were 3 bases for V and 7 bases for J; bases not matched to a gene: 8. CDR3 sequence (DNA): TGTGCCAGCAGTGAGGGAGGACAGGGGTTGAATACGCAGTATTTT. Translating it yields CASSEGGQGLNTQYF.

V and J are TRBV4-2 and TRBJ2-7; D ambiguous. There are 15 residues in the CDR3. Germline V CDR1 and CDR2: LGHNA, YNFKEQ. V shed 4 bases and J shed 0 bases, with 13 bases lying between them. The CDR3 is CASSPVGPSSYEQYF. Here the CDR3 DNA reads TGTGCCAGCAGCCCTGTGGGCCCGAGCTCCTACGAGCAGTACTTC.

The chain links TRBV21-1 to TRBJ2-5; TRBD2, the table's D call, lacks a check against the DNA. TRBV21-1 constitutes a pseudogene. The CDR3 has 14 residues. The CDR3 here is CASSEQGTGGAQYF. CDR3 in DNA: TGTGCCAGCAGCGAACAGGGAACCGGGGGGGCCCAGTACTTC.

This chain uses TRBV28 with TRBJ1-3; D is possibly TRBD1 (6 bases). Trimming took off 6 bases at V and 4 bases at J, with 13 bases between the two ends. CDR3 length equals 14 residues. CDR1 is MDHEN and CDR2 is SYDVKM in the germline V gene. The CDR3 reads CASRGGAPGNTIYF. Here the CDR3 DNA reads TGTGCCAGCAGGGGGGGGGCGCCGGGAAACACCATATATTTT.

The chain joins TRBV19 to TRBJ2-7; TRBD1 might be the D (5 bases). Germline values: CDR1 LNHDA, CDR2 SQIVND (reference sequence). Trimming removed 9 bases at V and 1 base at J, with 19 bases between. The CDR3 totals 15 residues. The DNA for the CDR3 is TGTGCCAGCTCGCAGGGATACCTCGAGTCCTACGAGCAGTACTTC. Amino acids: CASSQGYLESYEQYF.

This rearrangement joins TRBV12-3 or TRBV12-4 to TRBJ1-1, with a tentative D call TRBD1 (5 bases). V gave up 6 bases and J gave up 7 bases, with 15 bases separating them. The CDR3 is 13 residues long. Here the CDR3 DNA reads TGTGCCAGCAGCAGGTCCAATACAGGTGAAGCTTTCTTT. Amino acid sequence: CASSRSNTGEAFF.

The chain recombines TRBV5-5 with TRBJ2-3, with D maybe TRBD1 (5 bases). Looked up from germline, CDR1 is SGHKS and CDR2 is YYEKEE (reference sequence). The CDR3 extends over 16 amino acids. The V end was cut by 3 bases, the J end by 3 bases, with 17 bases between. CDR3 in DNA: TGTGCCAGCAGCTCCACAGGCCTCCTGGTAACAGATACGCAGTATTTT. It specifies CASSSTGLLVTDTQYF.

The chain couples TRBV12-3 or TRBV12-4 to TRBJ1-5; D may be TRBD1 (6 bases). This CDR3 is 13 amino acids long. V shed 6 bases and J shed 7 bases, with 13 bases lying between them. This chain's CDR3 is CASSRGRQQPQHF. As DNA, the CDR3 is TGTGCCAGCAGCAGGGGTCGCCAACAGCCCCAGCATTTT.

This chain uses TRBV6-4 with TRBJ1-1; a possible D gene is TRBD1 (5 bases). The CDR3 contains 14 residues. V was trimmed by 4 bases and J by 5 bases, leaving 14 bases between them. From germline, CDR1 is MRHNA and CDR2 SNTAGT. CDR3 DNA sequence: TGTGCCAGCAGTGTAAGGTGGGGCGAAACTGAAGCTTTCTTT. Protein: CASSVRWGETEAFF.

CDR3 amino acids: CASRRGYQETQYF. As DNA, the CDR3 is TGTGCCAGCAGACGGGGGTACCAAGAGACCCAGTACTTC. This chain joins TRBV13 and TRBJ2-5; D might be TRBD2 (6 bases). The V end was cut by 6 bases, the J end by 0 bases, with 8 bases between. This CDR3 spans 13 amino acids. Germline V lookup: CDR1 PRHDT, CDR2 FYEKMQ (reference sequence).

The rearrangement joins TRBV2 to TRBJ1-5, with D perhaps TRBD1 (6 bases). V lost 7 bases to trimming and J lost 8 bases, with 15 bases between them. The CDR3 loop spans 13 amino acids. Germline V lookup: CDR1 SNHLY, CDR2 FYNNEI. The CDR3 sequence is CASMRGATEPQHF. As DNA, the CDR3 is TGTGCCAGCATGCGGGGGGCGACTGAGCCCCAGCATTTT. The full variable domain, rest sourced from reference TRBV2 and TRBJ1-5, is EPEVTQTPSHQVTQMGQEVILRCVPISNHLYFYWYRQILGQKVEFLVSFYNNEISEKSEIFDDQFSVERPDGSNFTLKIRSTKLEDSAMYFCASMRGATEPQHFGDGTRLSIL.